The clone carrying this T cell receptor beta chain has more than one count but fewer than ten. Its antigen is as yet unknown. The source of the sample is a study of vaccination and CD4 T cells after COVID-19. The treatment: approximately nine-day PBMC culture with coronavirus spike peptide pools or control peptides (ViraFEST assay). Researchers collected the unexposed donor's CD4+ T cells before the COVID-19 pandemic (2011-2018). ViraFEST expanded antigen-specific T cells with peptide pools, then sequenced TCRs. The culture of two million PBMCs per well included 10 IU/ml IL-2 and about 11 ug/ml peptide pools. This CDR3 contains 13 residues. V was pared by 5 bases and J by 8 bases, with 15 bases between. Germline CDR1 SGHTA, CDR2 FQGNSA. Cultured CD4+ T-cell DNA underwent Oncomine TCR Beta short-read sequencing. Extraction of genomic DNA was performed on cultured CD4+ T cells. TCRdb redid the calling of the PCR reads with MiXCR, one entry per CDR3 protein. The data contain approximately 9,300 distinct CDR3 sequences, 30% to 40% of them seen just once; the ten biggest clones take up roughly a fifth.

The sequence derives from a human donor in good health. The V call is TRBV7-2, the J call TRBJ1-1, with D unresolved. The specimen was CD4+ T cells from blood, cultured in vitro. CDR3 sequence: CASSPYRGAEAFF. In DNA form, the CDR3 reads TGTGCCAGCAGCCCCTACCGGGGAGCGGAAGCTTTCTTT.